The rows below give T cell receptor beta chains drawn from one sample of a study of cytomegalovirus exposure and HLA in healthy donors. Some clones are missing from TCRdb's copy, which holds only in-frame ones; the method was immunoSEQ multiplex PCR. The data hold over 70,000 clones, with 67% observed a single time. Material: PBMCs. These receptors were taken from a man aged 25-40 years in good health and CMV-seronegative. Both conserved end residues are part of each CDR3. The order of the fields is D gene, V gene, J gene, clone size, CDR3 protein, CDR3 DNA. The D gene is left open where the match is weak. Clone sizes are given selectively: once, few, many, or a class where the clone is expanded.

D: TRBD1; V: TRBV4-2; J: TRBJ2-7; size: -; CDR3: CASSQQKLAGQGNEQYF; DNA: TGTGCCAGCAGCCAGCAAAAATTAGCGGGACAGGGGAACGAGCAGTACTTC
D: -; V: TRBV7-9; J: TRBJ1-2; size: -; CDR3: CASSFLGSNYGYTF; DNA: TGTGCCAGCAGCTTCCTCGGGTCTAACTATGGCTACACCTTC
D: -; V: TRBV7-9; J: TRBJ2-1; size: -; CDR3: CASSLQVFGSGEQFF; DNA: TGTGCCAGCAGCTTACAGGTCTTCGGTAGTGGTGAGCAGTTCTTC
D: -; V: TRBV7-3; J: TRBJ2-3; size: -; CDR3: CASSDRRGTDTQYF; DNA: TGTGCCAGCAGCGATCGGCGGGGCACAGATACGCAGTATTTT
D: -; V: TRBV2; J: TRBJ2-7; size: few; CDR3: CASSYSYEQYF; DNA: TGTGCCAGCAGTTATTCCTACGAGCAGTACTTC
D: -; V: TRBV28; J: TRBJ1-5; size: -; CDR3: CASSLRTVSNQPQHF; DNA: TGTGCCAGCAGTTTACGGACTGTTAGCAATCAGCCCCAGCATTTT
D: TRBD1; V: TRBV27; J: TRBJ1-2; size: -; CDR3: CASRFAGGPNYGYTF; DNA: TGTGCCAGCAGGTTCGCAGGGGGCCCTAACTATGGCTACACCTTC
D: -; V: TRBV9; J: TRBJ2-7; size: once; CDR3: CASSGGGVSYEQYF; DNA: TGTGCCAGCAGCGGCGGGGGCGTCTCCTACGAGCAGTACTTC
D: TRBD2; V: TRBV10-3; J: TRBJ2-7; size: -; CDR3: CAIGTSGSYEQYF; DNA: TGTGCCATCGGGACTAGCGGGAGTTACGAGCAGTACTTC
D: -; V: TRBV19; J: TRBJ1-3; size: few; CDR3: CASSIWTERNTIYF; DNA: TGTGCCAGTAGTATTTGGACAGAAAGAAACACCATATATTTT
D: -; V: TRBV13; J: TRBJ1-1; size: few; CDR3: CASSSRTFYTEAFF; DNA: TGTGCCAGCAGCTCCAGGACTTTTTACACTGAAGCTTTCTTT
D: TRBD2; V: TRBV5-1; J: TRBJ2-3; size: -; CDR3: CASSLGLAETDTQYF; DNA: TGCGCCAGCAGCCTGGGACTAGCGGAAACAGATACGCAGTATTTT
D: TRBD1; V: TRBV29-1; J: TRBJ2-1; size: -; CDR3: CSVMDRDSEQFF; DNA: TGCAGCGTCATGGATCGGGACAGTGAGCAGTTCTTC
D: -; V: TRBV30; J: TRBJ2-5; size: few; CDR3: CAWSNQAGETQYF; DNA: TGTGCCTGGAGTAATCAGGCGGGGGAGACCCAGTACTTC
D: TRBD1; V: TRBV27; J: TRBJ2-7; size: -; CDR3: CASSLFSGTGKYF; DNA: TGTGCCAGCAGTTTATTCTCCGGGACAGGGAAGTACTTC
D: -; V: TRBV6-6; J: TRBJ1-1; size: -; CDR3: CASSWEGGASSTEAFF; DNA: TGTGCCAGCAGTTGGGAAGGGGGGGCGTCAAGCACTGAAGCTTTCTTT
D: TRBD1; V: TRBV6-1; J: TRBJ1-2; size: -; CDR3: CASSATGGAGGYGYTF; DNA: TGTGCCAGCAGTGCGACAGGGGGCGCGGGGGGTTATGGCTACACCTTC
D: -; V: TRBV5-6; J: TRBJ2-1; size: -; CDR3: CASSADYGPFNEQFF; DNA: TGTGCCAGCAGCGCCGACTACGGGCCCTTCAATGAGCAGTTCTTC
D: TRBD1; V: TRBV4-1; J: TRBJ1-4; size: few; CDR3: CASSLLQGAARELFF; DNA: TGCGCCAGCAGCCTCCTACAGGGGGCGGCCAGAGAACTGTTTTTT
D: -; V: TRBV5-1; J: TRBJ2-7; size: -; CDR3: CASSLAAGVGYYEQYF; DNA: TGCGCCAGCAGCTTGGCCGCAGGGGTGGGCTACTACGAGCAGTACTTC
D: -; V: TRBV7-2; J: TRBJ1-5; size: once; CDR3: CASSLYRGSAGNQPQHF; DNA: TGTGCCAGCAGCCTTTATCGCGGGTCCGCTGGCAATCAGCCCCAGCATTTT
D: -; V: TRBV30; J: TRBJ1-2; size: -; CDR3: CAWSYNGYTF; DNA: TGTGCCTGGAGTTACAATGGCTACACCTTC
D: TRBD1; V: TRBV29-1; J: TRBJ1-2; size: few; CDR3: CSVVLTGKNYGYTF; DNA: TGCAGCGTTGTTCTGACAGGGAAGAATTATGGCTACACCTTC
D: TRBD2; V: TRBV7-3; J: TRBJ2-3; size: once; CDR3: CASSQGASGGDTQYF; DNA: TGTGCCAGCAGCCAGGGCGCTAGCGGGGGGGATACGCAGTATTTT
D: -; V: TRBV28; J: TRBJ1-2; size: -; CDR3: CASSLLRTYYGYTF; DNA: TGTGCCAGCAGTTTACTAAGAACCTACTATGGCTACACCTTC
D: TRBD1; V: TRBV5-4; J: TRBJ1-3; size: -; CDR3: CASSLGGTASGNTIYF; DNA: TGTGCCAGCAGCTTGGGAGGGACAGCCTCTGGAAACACCATATATTTT
D: TRBD1; V: TRBV14; J: TRBJ2-7; size: once; CDR3: CASSPPGQGTYEQYF; DNA: TGTGCCAGCAGCCCACCGGGACAGGGGACCTACGAGCAGTACTTC
D: TRBD1; V: TRBV18; J: TRBJ2-1; size: -; CDR3: CASSPKDRTFRFF; DNA: TGTGCCAGCTCACCAAAGGACAGGACGTTTCGGTTCTTC
D: -; V: TRBV7-2; J: TRBJ2-5; size: -; CDR3: CASSLYGETQYF; DNA: TGTGCCAGCAGCTTGTACGGTGAGACCCAGTACTTC
D: -; V: TRBV27; J: TRBJ1-5; size: -; CDR3: CASSKQGYSNQPQHF; DNA: TGTGCCAGCAGTAAACAGGGTTATAGCAATCAGCCCCAGCATTTT
D: -; V: TRBV7-2; J: TRBJ2-7; size: -; CDR3: CASSSTSFYEQYF; DNA: TGTGCCAGCAGCTCCACATCTTTCTACGAGCAGTACTTC
D: -; V: TRBV19; J: TRBJ2-7; size: -; CDR3: CASSPQGSYEQYF; DNA: TGTGCCAGTAGTCCCCAGGGGTCCTACGAGCAGTACTTC
D: TRBD2; V: TRBV5-1; J: TRBJ2-1; size: few; CDR3: CASSLIAGALDEQFF; DNA: TGCGCCAGCAGCTTGATAGCGGGGGCCTTAGATGAGCAGTTCTTC
D: TRBD2; V: TRBV7-3; J: TRBJ2-2; size: -; CDR3: CASSLERGGELFF; DNA: TGTGCCAGCAGCTTAGAGCGGGGCGGGGAGCTGTTTTTT
D: TRBD2; V: TRBV7-9; J: TRBJ2-2; size: once; CDR3: CASSPGLADSGELFF; DNA: TGTGCCAGCAGCCCCGGACTAGCGGACTCCGGGGAGCTGTTTTTT
D: -; V: TRBV5-1; J: TRBJ2-1; size: once; CDR3: CASSLASGGTYNEQFF; DNA: TGCGCCAGCAGCTTGGCCTCCGGCGGGACCTACAATGAGCAGTTCTTC
D: TRBD1; V: TRBV6-5; J: TRBJ1-2; size: few; CDR3: CASSVFSQGDYGYTF; DNA: TGTGCCAGCAGTGTTTTTTCTCAGGGGGACTATGGCTACACCTTC
D: -; V: TRBV29-1; J: TRBJ1-3; size: -; CDR3: CSADETGNSGNTIYF; DNA: TGCAGCGCAGACGAAACAGGAAACTCTGGAAACACCATATATTTT
D: -; V: TRBV14; J: TRBJ1-5; size: -; CDR3: CASSQQGNQPQHF; DNA: TGTGCCAGCAGCCAACAGGGCAATCAGCCCCAGCATTTT
D: TRBD1; V: TRBV29-1; J: TRBJ1-2; size: -; CDR3: CSVPTGGVPGYTF; DNA: TGCAGCGTTCCGACAGGGGGCGTTCCTGGCTACACCTTC
D: TRBD1; V: TRBV4-3; J: TRBJ1-6; size: -; CDR3: CASSQGTGRNSPLHF; DNA: TGCGCCAGCAGCCAGGGGACAGGGAGAAATTCACCCCTCCACTTT
D: -; V: TRBV6-5; J: TRBJ1-1; size: -; CDR3: CASSLNREDTEAFF; DNA: TGTGCCAGCAGTTTAAACAGGGAAGACACTGAAGCTTTCTTT
D: -; V: TRBV28; J: TRBJ2-7; size: -; CDR3: CASSRDSYEQYF; DNA: TGTGCCAGCAGTCGGGATTCCTACGAGCAGTACTTC
D: TRBD2; V: TRBV6-5; J: TRBJ2-1; size: -; CDR3: CASTGTSGSDEQFF; DNA: TGTGCCAGCACCGGGACTAGCGGGAGCGATGAGCAGTTCTTC
D: -; V: TRBV7-6; J: TRBJ1-1; size: few; CDR3: CASREGHPGTEAFF; DNA: TGTGCCAGCAGAGAGGGACACCCGGGCACTGAAGCTTTCTTT
D: TRBD1; V: TRBV4-1; J: TRBJ2-7; size: -; CDR3: CASSRDRGYEQYF; DNA: TGCGCCAGCAGCCGGGACAGGGGCTACGAGCAGTACTTC
D: -; V: TRBV7-3; J: TRBJ2-7; size: -; CDR3: CASSLSNSLSYEQYF; DNA: TGTGCCAGCAGCTTATCGAACAGCTTATCCTACGAGCAGTACTTC
D: TRBD1; V: TRBV30; J: TRBJ1-1; size: -; CDR3: CAWSAITGTVNTEAFF; DNA: TGTGCCTGGAGTGCTATTACCGGGACAGTGAACACTGAAGCTTTCTTT
D: TRBD2; V: TRBV27; J: TRBJ2-3; size: -; CDR3: CASTPGLAGLRTQYF; DNA: TGTGCCAGCACGCCGGGACTAGCGGGATTAAGGACGCAGTATTTT
D: -; V: TRBV7-9; J: TRBJ1-2; size: -; CDR3: CASSRGYGYTF; DNA: TGTGCCAGCAGCCGAGGCTATGGCTACACCTTC